This TCR beta chain was recorded in a study of cytomegalovirus exposure and HLA in healthy donors. This clone was seen more than once but under ten times. Antigen: not known. At the time of sampling, donors were nominally healthy, though unrecorded immune exposures were likely. The PCR had 60 Vbeta and 13 Jbeta primers. Assay: immunoSEQ multiplex PCR; the TCRdb copy retains only in-frame clones and omits some. The top ten clones hold 6.5% of a sample with about 140,000 clones, over 60% of them seen once. Looked up from germline, CDR1 is SGHTA and CDR2 is FQGNSA. V lost 6 bases, J lost 0 bases, and 3 bases stayed unmatched. The CDR3 spans 15 residues. Findings and caveats of the study: The authors later linked a missense DCLRE1C variant to TCR beta V- and J-gene trimming.

The sequenced sample consisted of PBMCs. This receptor was taken from a woman in her sixties in good health and CMV-seronegative. This chain joins TRBV7-2 and TRBJ2-3; 10 positions agree with TRBD2. CDR3 loop: CASRQLAGSTDTQYF. The CDR3 region has the DNA TGTGCCAGCAGGCAACTAGCGGGGAGCACAGATACGCAGTATTTT.